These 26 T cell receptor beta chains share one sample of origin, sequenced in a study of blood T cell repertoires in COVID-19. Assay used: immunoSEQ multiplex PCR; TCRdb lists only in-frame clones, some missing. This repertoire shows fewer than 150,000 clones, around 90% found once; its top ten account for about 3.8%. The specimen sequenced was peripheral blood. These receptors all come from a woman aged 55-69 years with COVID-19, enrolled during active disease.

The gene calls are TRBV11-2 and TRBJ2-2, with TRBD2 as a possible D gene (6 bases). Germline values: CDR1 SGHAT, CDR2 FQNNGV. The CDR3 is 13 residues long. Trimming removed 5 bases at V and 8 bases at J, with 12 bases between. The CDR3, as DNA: TGTGCCAGCAGCACCCGCCGGGGGGGGGAGCTGTTTTTT. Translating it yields CASSTRRGGELFF.

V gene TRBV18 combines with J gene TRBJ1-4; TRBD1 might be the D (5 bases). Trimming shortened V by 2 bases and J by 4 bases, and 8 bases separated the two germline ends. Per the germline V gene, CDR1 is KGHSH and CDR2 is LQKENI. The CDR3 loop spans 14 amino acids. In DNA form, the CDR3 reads TGTGCCAGCTCACCAGAGGGACTTAATGAAAAACTGTTTTTT. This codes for CASSPEGLNEKLFF.

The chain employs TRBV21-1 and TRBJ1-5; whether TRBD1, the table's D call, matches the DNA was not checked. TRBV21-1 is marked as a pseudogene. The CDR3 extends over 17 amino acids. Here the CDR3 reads CASSHWTGEPRGQPQHF. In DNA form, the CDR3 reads TGTGCCAGCAGCCATTGGACAGGGGAACCGCGGGGTCAGCCCCAGCATTTT.

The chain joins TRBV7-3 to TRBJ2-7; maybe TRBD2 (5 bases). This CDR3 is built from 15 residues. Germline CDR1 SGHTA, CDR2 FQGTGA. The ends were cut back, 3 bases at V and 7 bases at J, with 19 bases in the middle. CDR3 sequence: CASSFTPGNRREQYF. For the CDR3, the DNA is TGTGCCAGCAGCTTCACCCCCGGAAATAGGAGGGAGCAGTACTTC.

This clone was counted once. CDR3 sequence reads: CASSLNPGPQETQYF. The CDR3 nucleotides are TGTGCCAGCAGCTTGAATCCGGGTCCCCAAGAGACCCAGTACTTC. This chain connects TRBV7-8 to TRBJ2-5; D remains unclear. The germline V and J ends were trimmed by 3 bases and 1 base, with 12 bases remaining between them. This CDR3 comprises 15 residues. Germline CDR1 SGHVS, CDR2 FQNEAQ.

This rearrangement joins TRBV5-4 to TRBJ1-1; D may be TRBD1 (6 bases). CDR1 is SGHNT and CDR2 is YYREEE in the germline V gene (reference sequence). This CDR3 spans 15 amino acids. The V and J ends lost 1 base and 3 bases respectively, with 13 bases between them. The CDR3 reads CASSLPGKGDTEAFF. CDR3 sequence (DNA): TGTGCCAGCAGCTTGCCAGGGAAGGGGGACACTGAAGCTTTCTTT.

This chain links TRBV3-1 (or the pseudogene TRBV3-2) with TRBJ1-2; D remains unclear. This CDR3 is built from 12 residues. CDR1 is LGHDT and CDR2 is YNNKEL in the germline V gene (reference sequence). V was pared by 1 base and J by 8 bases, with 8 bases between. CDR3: CASSQVTVGYTF. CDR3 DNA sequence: TGTGCCAGCAGCCAAGTAACAGTGGGCTACACCTTC.

The chain's CDR3 is CASTSPRPGPEAFF. CDR3 in DNA: TGTGCCAGCACCTCACCGCGGCCTGGCCCTGAAGCTTTCTTT. The chain carries TRBV7-2 and TRBJ1-1; the D is unclear. Trimming pared 7 bases from V and 6 bases from J, leaving 18 bases between. CDR3 length: 14 amino acids. Germline V gene lookup returns CDR1 SGHTA and CDR2 FQGNSA.

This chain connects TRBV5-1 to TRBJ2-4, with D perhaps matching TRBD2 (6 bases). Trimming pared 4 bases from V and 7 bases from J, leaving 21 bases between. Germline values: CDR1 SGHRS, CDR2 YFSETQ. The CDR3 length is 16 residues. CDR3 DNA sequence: TGCGCCAGCAGCGCGGCGGCGGGACGGTTCTATAACATTCAGTACTTC. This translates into CASSAAAGRFYNIQYF. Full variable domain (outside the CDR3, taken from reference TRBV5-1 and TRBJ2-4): KAGVTQTPRYLIKTRGQQVTLSCSPISGHRSVSWYQQTPGQGLQFLFEYFSETQRNKGNFPGRFSGRQFSNSRSEMNVSTLELGDSALYLCASSAAAGRFYNIQYFGAGTRLSVL.

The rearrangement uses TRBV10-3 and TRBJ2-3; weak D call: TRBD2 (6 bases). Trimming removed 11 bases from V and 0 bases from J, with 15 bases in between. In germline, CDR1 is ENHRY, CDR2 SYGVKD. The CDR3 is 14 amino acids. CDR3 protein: CAARAGRSTDTQYF. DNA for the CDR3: TGTGCCGCCAGGGCGGGACGAAGCACAGATACGCAGTATTTT.

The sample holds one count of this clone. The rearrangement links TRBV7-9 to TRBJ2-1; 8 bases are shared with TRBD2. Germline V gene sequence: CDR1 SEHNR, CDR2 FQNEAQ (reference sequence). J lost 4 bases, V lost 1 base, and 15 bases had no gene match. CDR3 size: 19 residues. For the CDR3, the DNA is TGTGCCAGCAGCTTAGGGACGATCCGGCGGGGGGCCCGATACAATGAGCAGTTCTTC. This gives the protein CASSLGTIRRGARYNEQFF.

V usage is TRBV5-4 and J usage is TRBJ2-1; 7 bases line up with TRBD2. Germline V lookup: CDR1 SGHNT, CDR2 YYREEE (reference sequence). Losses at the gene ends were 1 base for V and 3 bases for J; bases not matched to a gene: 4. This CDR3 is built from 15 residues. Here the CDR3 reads CASSLRSGDYNEQFF. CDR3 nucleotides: TGTGCCAGCAGCTTGCGAAGCGGGGACTACAATGAGCAGTTCTTC.

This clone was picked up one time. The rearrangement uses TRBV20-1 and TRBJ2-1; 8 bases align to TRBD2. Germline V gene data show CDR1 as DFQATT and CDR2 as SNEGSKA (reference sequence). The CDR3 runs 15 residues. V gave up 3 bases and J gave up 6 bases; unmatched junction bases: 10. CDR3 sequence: CSASLSGGPRNEQFF. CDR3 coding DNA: TGCAGTGCTAGTCTGTCGGGGGGGCCGCGCAATGAGCAGTTCTTC.

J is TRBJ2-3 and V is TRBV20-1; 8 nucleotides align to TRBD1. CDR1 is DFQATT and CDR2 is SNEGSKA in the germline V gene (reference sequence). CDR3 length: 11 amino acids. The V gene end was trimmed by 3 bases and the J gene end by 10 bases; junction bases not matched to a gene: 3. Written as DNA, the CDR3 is TGCAGTGCTAGGACAGGGGATGCGCAGTATTTT. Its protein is CSARTGDAQYF.

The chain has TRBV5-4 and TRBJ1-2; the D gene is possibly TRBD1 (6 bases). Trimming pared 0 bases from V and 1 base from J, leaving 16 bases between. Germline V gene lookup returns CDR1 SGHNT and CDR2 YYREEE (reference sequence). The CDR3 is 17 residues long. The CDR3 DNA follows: TGTGCCAGCAGCTTGGCGCCAGGGGATGTCCTTAACTATGGCTACACCTTC. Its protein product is CASSLAPGDVLNYGYTF.

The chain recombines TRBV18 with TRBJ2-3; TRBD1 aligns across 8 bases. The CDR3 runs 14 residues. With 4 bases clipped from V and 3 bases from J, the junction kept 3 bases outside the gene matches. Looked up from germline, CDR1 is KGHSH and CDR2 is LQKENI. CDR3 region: CASSRGQVTDTQYF. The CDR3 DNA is TGTGCCAGCTCACGGGGACAGGTTACAGATACGCAGTATTTT.

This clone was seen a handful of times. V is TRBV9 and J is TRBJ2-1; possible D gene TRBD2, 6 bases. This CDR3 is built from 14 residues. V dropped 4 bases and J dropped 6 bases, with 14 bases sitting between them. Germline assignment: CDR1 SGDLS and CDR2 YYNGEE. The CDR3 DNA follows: TGTGCCAGCAGCAAGGGACTCCGGAGCAATGAGCAGTTCTTC. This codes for CASSKGLRSNEQFF.

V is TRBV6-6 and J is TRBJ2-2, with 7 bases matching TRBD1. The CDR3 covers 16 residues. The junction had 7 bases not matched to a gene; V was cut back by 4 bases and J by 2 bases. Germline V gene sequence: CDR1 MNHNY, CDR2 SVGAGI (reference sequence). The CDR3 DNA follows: TGTGCCAGCAGTTTCCTCCGGGACAGCAACACCGGGGAGCTGTTTTTT. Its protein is CASSFLRDSNTGELFF.

CDR3 coding DNA: TGTGCCAGCAGCTTTGGGGGGAACAATCAGCCCCAGCATTTT. This gives the protein CASSFGGNNQPQHF. The V and J genes are TRBV11-2 and TRBJ1-5; TRBD1 might be the D (5 bases). The germline V and J ends were trimmed by 3 bases and 3 bases, with 9 bases remaining between them. The CDR3 totals 14 residues. In germline, CDR1 is SGHAT, CDR2 FQNNGV.

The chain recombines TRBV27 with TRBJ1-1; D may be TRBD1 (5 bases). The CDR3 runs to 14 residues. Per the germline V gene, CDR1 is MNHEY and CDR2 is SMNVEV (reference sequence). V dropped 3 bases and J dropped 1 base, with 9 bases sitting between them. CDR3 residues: CASSLVRGNTEAFF. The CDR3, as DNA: TGTGCCAGCAGTTTGGTAAGGGGGAACACTGAAGCTTTCTTT.

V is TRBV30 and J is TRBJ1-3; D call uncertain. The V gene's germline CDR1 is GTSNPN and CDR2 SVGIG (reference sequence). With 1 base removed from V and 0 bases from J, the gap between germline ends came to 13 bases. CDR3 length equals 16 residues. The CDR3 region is CAWSDLRVSSGNTIYF. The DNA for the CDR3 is TGTGCCTGGAGTGACCTCCGAGTGAGCTCTGGAAACACCATATATTTT.

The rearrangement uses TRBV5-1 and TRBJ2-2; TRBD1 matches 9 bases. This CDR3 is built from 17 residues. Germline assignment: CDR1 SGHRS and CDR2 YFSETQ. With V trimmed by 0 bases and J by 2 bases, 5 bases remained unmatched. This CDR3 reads CASSLDGTGKNTGELFF. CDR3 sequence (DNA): TGCGCCAGCAGCTTGGATGGGACAGGGAAAAACACCGGGGAGCTGTTTTTT.

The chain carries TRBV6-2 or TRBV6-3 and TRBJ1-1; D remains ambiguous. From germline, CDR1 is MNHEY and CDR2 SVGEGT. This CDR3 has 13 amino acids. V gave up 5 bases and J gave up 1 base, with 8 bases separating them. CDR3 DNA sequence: TGTGCCAGCAGTGGACTTTCGAACACTGAAGCTTTCTTT. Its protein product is CASSGLSNTEAFF.

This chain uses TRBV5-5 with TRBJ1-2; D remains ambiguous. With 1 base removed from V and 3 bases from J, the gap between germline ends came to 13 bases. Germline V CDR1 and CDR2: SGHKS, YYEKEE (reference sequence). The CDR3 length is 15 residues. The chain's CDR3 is CASSLFRDVHYGYTF. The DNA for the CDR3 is TGTGCCAGCAGCTTGTTCCGGGATGTCCACTATGGCTACACCTTC.

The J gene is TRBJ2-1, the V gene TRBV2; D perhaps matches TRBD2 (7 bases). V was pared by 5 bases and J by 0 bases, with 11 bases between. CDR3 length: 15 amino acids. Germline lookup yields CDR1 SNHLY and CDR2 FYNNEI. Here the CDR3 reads CASSTRGGSYNEQFF. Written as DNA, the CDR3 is TGTGCCAGCAGTACAAGGGGGGGCTCCTACAATGAGCAGTTCTTC.

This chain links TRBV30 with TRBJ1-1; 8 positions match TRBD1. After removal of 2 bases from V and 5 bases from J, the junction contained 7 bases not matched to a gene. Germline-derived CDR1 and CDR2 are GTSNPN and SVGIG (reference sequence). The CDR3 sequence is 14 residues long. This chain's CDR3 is CAWSKGQEGTEAFF. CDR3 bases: TGTGCCTGGAGTAAGGGACAGGAGGGGACTGAAGCTTTCTTT.